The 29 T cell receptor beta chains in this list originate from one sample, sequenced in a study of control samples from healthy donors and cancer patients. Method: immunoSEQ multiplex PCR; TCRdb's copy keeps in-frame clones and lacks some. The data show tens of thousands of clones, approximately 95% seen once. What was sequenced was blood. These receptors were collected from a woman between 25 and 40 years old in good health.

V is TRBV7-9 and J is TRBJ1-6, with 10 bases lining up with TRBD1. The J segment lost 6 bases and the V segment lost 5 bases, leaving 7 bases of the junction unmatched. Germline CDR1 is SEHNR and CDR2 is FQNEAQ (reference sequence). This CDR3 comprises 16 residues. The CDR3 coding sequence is TGTGCCAGCAGCCCCGGACAGGGGGGGGGTAATTCACCCCTCCACTTT. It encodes CASSPGQGGGNSPLHF.

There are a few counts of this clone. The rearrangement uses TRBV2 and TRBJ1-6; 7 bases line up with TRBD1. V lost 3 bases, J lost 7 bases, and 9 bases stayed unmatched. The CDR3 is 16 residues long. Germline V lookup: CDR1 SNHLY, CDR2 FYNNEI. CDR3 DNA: TGTGCCAGCAGTGAGTTTTATGGGACAGCAAATTCACCCCTCCACTTT. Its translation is CASSEFYGTANSPLHF.

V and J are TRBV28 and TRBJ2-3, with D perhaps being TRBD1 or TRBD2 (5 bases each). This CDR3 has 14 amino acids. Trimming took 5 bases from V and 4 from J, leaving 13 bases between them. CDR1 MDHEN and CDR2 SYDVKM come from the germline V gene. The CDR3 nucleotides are TGTGCCAGCAGTACCGGGACCCTACCAGATACGCAGTATTTT. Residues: CASSTGTLPDTQYF.

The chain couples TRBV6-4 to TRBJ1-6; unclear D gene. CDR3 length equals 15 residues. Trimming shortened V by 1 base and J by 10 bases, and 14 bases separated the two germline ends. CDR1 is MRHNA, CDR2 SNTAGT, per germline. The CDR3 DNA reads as TGTGCCAGCAGTGACTTGCCGGACGGCGGCTCACCCCTCCACTTT. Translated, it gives CASSDLPDGGSPLHF.

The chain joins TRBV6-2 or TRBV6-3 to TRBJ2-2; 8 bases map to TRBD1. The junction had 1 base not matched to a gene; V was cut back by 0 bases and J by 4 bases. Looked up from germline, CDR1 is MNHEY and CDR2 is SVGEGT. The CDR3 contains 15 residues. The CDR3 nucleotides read TGTGCCAGCAGTTACTCGGACAGGGCCACCGGGGAGCTGTTTTTT. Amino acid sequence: CASSYSDRATGELFF.

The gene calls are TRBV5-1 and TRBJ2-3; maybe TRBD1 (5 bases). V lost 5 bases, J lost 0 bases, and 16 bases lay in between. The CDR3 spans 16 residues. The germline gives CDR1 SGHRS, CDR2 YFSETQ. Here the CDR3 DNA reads TGCGCCAGCAGGAACGACCTACAGGAAAGCACAGATACGCAGTATTTT. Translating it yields CASRNDLQESTDTQYF.

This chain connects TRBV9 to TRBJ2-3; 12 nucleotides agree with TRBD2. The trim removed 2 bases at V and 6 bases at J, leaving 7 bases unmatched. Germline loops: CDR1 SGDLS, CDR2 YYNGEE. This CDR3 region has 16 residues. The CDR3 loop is CASSVSWLAGGDTQYF. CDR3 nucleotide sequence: TGTGCCAGCAGCGTTTCTTGGCTAGCGGGAGGGGATACGCAGTATTTT.

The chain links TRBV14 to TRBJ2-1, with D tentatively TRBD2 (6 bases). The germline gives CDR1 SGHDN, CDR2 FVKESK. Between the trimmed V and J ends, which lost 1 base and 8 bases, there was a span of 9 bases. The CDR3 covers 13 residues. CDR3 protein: CASSQVRRDEQFF. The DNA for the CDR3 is TGTGCCAGCAGCCAAGTCCGGAGGGATGAGCAGTTCTTC.

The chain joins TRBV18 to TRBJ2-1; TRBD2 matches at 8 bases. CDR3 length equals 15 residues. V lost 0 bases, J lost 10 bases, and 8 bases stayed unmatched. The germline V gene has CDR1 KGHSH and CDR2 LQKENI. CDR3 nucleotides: TGTGCCAGCTCACCACCTAGCGGGAAACTTCAAGAGCAGTTCTTC. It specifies CASSPPSGKLQEQFF.

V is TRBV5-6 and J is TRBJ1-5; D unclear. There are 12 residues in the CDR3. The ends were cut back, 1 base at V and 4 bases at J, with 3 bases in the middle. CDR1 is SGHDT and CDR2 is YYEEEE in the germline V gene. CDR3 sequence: CASSLQNQPQHF. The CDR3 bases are TGTGCCAGCAGCTTGCAAAATCAGCCCCAGCATTTT.

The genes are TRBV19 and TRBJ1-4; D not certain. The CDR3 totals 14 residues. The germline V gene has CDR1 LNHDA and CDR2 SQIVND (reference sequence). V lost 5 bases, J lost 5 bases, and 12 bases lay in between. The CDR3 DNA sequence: TGTGCCAGTAGTGACTGGGCGGGAAATGAAAAACTGTTTTTT. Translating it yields CASSDWAGNEKLFF. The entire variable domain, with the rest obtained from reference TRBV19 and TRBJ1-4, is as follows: DGGITQSPKYLFRKEGQNVTLSCEQNLNHDAMYWYRQDPGQGLRLIYYSQIVNDFQKGDIAEGYSVSREKKESFPLTVTSAQKNPTAFYLCASSDWAGNEKLFFGSGTQLSVL.

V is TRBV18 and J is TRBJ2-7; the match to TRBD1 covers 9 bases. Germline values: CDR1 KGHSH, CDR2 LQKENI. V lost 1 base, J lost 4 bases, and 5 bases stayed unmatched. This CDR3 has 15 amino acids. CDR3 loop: CASSPRGTGRYEQYF. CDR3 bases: TGTGCCAGCTCACCACGCGGGACAGGGAGATACGAGCAGTACTTC.

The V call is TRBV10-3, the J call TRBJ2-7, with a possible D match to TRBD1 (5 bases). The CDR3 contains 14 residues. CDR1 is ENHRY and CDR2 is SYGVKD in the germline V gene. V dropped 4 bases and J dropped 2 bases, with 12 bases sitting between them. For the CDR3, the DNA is TGTGCCATCAGTGTTTCAGGGATTGCCTACGAGCAGTACTTC. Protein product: CAISVSGIAYEQYF.

In DNA form, the CDR3 reads TGTGCCAGCAATTCGACGTTTTTT. It translates to CASNSTFF. This chain links TRBV21-1 with TRBJ2-2. TRBV21-1 is annotated as a pseudogene. This CDR3 region has 8 residues.

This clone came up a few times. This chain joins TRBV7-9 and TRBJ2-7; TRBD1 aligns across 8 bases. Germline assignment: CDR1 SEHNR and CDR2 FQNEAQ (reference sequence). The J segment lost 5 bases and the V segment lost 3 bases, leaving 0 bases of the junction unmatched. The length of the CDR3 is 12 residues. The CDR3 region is CASSLTGDEQYF. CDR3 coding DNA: TGTGCCAGCAGCTTGACAGGGGACGAGCAGTACTTC.

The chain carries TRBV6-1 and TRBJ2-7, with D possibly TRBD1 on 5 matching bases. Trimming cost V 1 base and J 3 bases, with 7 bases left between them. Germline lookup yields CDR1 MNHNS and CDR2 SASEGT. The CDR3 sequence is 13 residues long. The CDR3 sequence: CASSEVQGYEQYF. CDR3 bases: TGTGCCAGCAGTGAAGTTCAGGGCTACGAGCAGTACTTC.

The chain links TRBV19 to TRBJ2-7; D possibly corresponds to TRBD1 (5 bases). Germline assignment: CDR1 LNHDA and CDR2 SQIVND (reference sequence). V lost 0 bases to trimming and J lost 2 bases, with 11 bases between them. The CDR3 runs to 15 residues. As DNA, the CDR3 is TGTGCCAGTAGTATAGATCAGGGAACCCCCTACGAGCAGTACTTC. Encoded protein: CASSIDQGTPYEQYF.

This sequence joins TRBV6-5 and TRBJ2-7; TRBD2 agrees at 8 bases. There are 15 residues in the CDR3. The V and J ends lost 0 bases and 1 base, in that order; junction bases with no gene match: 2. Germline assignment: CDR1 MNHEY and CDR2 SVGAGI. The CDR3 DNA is TGTGCCAGCAGTTACTCTCGGGGGGGATCCTACGAGCAGTACTTC. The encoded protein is CASSYSRGGSYEQYF.

The CDR3 coding sequence is TGTGCCAGCAGTCAGACGGGAGCCTACGAGCAGTACTTC. Residues: CASSQTGAYEQYF. The chain uses TRBV3-1 (or the pseudogene TRBV3-2) and TRBJ2-7; a possible D gene is TRBD2 (6 bases). Trimming took 6 bases from V and 2 from J, leaving 11 bases between them. The CDR3 loop spans 13 amino acids. From germline, CDR1 is LGHDT and CDR2 YNNKEL (reference sequence).

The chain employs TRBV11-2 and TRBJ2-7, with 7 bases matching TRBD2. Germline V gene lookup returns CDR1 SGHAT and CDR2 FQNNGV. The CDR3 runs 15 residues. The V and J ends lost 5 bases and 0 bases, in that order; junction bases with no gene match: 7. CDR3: CASSPGGGISYEQYF. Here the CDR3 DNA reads TGTGCCAGCAGCCCGGGCGGGGGTATCTCCTACGAGCAGTACTTC. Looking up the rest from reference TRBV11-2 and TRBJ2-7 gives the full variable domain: EAGVAQSPRYKIIEKRQSVAFWCNPISGHATLYWYQQILGQGPKLLIQFQNNGVVDDSQLPKDRFSAERLKGVDSTLKIQPAKLEDSAVYLCASSPGGGISYEQYFGPGTRLTVT.

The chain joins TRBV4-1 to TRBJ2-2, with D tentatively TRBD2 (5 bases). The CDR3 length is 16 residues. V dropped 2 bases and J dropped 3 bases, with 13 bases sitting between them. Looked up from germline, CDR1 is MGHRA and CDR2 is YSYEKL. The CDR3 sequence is CASSQSSSGDTGELFF. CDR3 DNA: TGCGCCAGCAGCCAATCGTCCAGCGGAGACACCGGGGAGCTGTTTTTT.

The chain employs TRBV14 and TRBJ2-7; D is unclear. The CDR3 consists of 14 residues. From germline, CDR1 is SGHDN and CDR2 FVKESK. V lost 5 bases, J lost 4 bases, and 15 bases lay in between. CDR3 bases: TGTGCCAGCAGCACCCGGACGGAAGCTTACGAGCAGTACTTC. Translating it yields CASSTRTEAYEQYF.

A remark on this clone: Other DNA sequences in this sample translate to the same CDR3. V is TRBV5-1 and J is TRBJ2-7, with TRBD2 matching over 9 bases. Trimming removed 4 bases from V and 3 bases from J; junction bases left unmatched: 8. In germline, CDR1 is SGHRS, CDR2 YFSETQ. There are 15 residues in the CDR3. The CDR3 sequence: CASSTVAGANYEQYF. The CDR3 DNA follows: TGCGCCAGCAGCACTGTAGCGGGGGCTAACTACGAGCAGTACTTC.

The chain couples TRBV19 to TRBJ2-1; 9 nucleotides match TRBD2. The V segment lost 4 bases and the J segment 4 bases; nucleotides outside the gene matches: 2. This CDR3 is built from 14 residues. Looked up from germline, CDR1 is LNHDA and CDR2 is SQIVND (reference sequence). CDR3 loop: CASSTSGMYNEQFF. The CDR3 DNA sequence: TGTGCCAGTAGTACTAGCGGGATGTACAATGAGCAGTTCTTC.

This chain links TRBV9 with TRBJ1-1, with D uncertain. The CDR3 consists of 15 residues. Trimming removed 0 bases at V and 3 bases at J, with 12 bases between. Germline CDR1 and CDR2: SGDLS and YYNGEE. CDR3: CASSVDIGRDTEAFF. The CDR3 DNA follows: TGTGCCAGCAGCGTAGACATCGGGCGGGACACTGAAGCTTTCTTT.

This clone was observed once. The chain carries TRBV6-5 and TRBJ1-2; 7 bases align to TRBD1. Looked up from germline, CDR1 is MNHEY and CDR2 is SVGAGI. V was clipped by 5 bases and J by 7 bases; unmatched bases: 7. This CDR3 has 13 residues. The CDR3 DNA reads TGTGCCAGCAGTCCCGACAGGGTATTTGGCTACACCTTC. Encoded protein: CASSPDRVFGYTF.

CDR3 sequence reads: CASSLGDTNYGYTF. In DNA, the CDR3 is TGTGCCAGCAGCTTGGGGGACACTAACTATGGCTACACCTTC. This rearrangement joins TRBV5-6 to TRBJ1-2, with a possible D match to TRBD1 (6 bases). Germline-derived CDR1 and CDR2 are SGHDT and YYEEEE. The CDR3 totals 14 residues. Trimming removed 0 bases at V and 0 bases at J, with 6 bases between.

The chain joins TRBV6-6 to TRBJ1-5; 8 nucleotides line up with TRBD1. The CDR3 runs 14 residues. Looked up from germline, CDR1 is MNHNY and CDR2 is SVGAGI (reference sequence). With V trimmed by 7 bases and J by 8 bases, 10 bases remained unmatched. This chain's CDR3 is CASNPGQGWEPQHF. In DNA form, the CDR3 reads TGTGCCAGCAACCCCGGACAGGGTTGGGAGCCCCAGCATTTT.

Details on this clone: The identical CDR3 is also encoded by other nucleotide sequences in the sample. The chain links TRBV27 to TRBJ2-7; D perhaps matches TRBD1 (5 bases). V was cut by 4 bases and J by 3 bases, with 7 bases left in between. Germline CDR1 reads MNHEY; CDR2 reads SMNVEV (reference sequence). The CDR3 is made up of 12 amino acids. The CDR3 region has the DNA TGTGCCAGCAGTTCGCAGGGCTACGAGCAGTACTTC. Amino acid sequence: CASSSQGYEQYF.